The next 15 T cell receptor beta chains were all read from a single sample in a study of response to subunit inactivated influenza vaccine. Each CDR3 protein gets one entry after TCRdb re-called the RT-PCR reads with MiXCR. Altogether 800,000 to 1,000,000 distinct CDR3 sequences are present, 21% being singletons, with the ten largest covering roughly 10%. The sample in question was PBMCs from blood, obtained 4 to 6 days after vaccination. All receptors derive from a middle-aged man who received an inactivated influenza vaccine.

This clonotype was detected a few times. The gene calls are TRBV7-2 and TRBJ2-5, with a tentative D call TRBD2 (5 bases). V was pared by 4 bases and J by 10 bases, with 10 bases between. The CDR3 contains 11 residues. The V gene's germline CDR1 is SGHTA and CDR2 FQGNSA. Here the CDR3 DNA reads TGTGCCAGCAGCTCGGAGCGGTTCCAGTACTTC. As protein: CASSSERFQYF. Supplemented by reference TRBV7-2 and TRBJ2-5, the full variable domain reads GAGVSQSPSNKVTEKGKDVELRCDPISGHTALYWYRQSLGQGLEFLIYFQGNSAPDKSGLPSDRFSAERTGGSVSTLTIQRTQQEDSAVYLCASSSERFQYFGPGTRLLVL.

The chain's CDR3 is CASWEDNEQFF. The CDR3 nucleotides are TGTGCCAGCTGGGAGGACAATGAGCAGTTCTTC. This chain uses TRBV28 with TRBJ2-1; maybe TRBD2 (6 bases). Germline V gene lookup returns CDR1 MDHEN and CDR2 SYDVKM. With 8 bases removed from V and 5 bases from J, the gap between germline ends came to 7 bases. CDR3 length: 11 residues.

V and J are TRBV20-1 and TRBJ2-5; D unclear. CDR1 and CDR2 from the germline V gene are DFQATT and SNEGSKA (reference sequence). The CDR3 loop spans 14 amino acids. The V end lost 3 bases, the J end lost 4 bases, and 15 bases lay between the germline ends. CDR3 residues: CSASEVLRLETQYF. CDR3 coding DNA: TGCAGTGCTAGCGAGGTTCTCCGCCTAGAGACCCAGTACTTC.

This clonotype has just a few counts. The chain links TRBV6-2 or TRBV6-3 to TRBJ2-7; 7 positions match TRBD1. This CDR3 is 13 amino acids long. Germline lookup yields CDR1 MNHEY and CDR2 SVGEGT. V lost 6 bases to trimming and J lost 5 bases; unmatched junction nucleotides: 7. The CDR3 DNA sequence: TGTGCCAGCAGACCTGACAGGGACCACGAGCAGTACTTC. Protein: CASRPDRDHEQYF.

For the CDR3, the DNA is TGCAGTGCTATAATACAGGGGTACGAGCAGTACTTC. Its protein is CSAIIQGYEQYF. This chain uses TRBV20-1 with TRBJ2-7, with 7 bases aligning to TRBD1. Trimming cost V 4 bases and J 4 bases; bases outside gene matches: 4. This CDR3 has 12 amino acids. Per the germline V gene, CDR1 is DFQATT and CDR2 is SNEGSKA (reference sequence).

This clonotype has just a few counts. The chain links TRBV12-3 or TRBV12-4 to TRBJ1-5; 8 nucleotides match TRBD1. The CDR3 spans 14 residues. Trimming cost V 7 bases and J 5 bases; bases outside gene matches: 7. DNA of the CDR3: TGTGCCAGCAACCCCGGACAGGGACATCAGCCCCAGCATTTT. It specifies CASNPGQGHQPQHF.

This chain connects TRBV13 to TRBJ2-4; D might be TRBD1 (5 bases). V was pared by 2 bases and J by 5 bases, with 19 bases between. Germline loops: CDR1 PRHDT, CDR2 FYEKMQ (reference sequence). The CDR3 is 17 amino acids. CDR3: CASSLIGGFKGQNIQYF. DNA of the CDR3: TGTGCCAGCAGCTTAATCGGCGGATTCAAGGGGCAAAACATTCAGTACTTC.

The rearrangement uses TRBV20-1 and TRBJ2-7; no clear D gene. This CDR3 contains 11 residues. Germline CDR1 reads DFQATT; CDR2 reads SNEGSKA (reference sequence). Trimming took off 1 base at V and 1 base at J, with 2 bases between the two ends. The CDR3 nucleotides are TGCAGTGCTAGAGTATCCTACGAGCAGTACTTC. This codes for CSARVSYEQYF.

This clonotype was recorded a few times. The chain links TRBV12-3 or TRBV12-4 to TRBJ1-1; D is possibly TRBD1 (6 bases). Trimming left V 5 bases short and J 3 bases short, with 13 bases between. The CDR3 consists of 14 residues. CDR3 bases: TGTGCCAGCAGTCCGACAGGATCATACACTGAAGCTTTCTTT. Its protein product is CASSPTGSYTEAFF.

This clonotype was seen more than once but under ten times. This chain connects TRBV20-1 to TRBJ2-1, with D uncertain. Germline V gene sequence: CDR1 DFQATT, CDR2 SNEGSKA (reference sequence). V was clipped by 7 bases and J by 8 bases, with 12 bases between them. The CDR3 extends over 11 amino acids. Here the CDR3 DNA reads TGCAGTGAGCTGGCTGGCGATGAGCAGTTCTTC. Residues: CSELAGDEQFF.

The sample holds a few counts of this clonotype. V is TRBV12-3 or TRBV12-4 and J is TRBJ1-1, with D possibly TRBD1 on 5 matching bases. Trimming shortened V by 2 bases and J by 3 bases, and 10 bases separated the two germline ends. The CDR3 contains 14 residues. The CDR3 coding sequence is TGTGCCAGCAGTTTAAGGGGAAGGGACACTGAAGCTTTCTTT. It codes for CASSLRGRDTEAFF.

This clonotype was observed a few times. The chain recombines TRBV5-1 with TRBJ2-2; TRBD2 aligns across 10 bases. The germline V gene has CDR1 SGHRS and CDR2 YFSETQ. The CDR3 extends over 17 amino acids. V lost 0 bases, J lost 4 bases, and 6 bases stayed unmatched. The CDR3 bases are TGCGCCAGCAGCTTGGCCCTAGCGGGAGACAGCACCGGGGAGCTGTTTTTT. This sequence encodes CASSLALAGDSTGELFF.

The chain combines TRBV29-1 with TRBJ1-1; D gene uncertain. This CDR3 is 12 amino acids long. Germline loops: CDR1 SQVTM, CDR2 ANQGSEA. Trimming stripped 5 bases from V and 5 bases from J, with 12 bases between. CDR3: CSVTPGRTEAFF. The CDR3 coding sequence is TGCAGCGTTACACCCGGCCGGACTGAAGCTTTCTTT.

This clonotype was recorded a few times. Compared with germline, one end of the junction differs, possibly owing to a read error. The CDR3 loop reads CASKSLQKTNF. In nucleotides, the CDR3 is TGTGCCAGCAAAAGCCTACAGAAAACGAACTTC. V usage is TRBV2 and J usage is TRBJ2-5; no firm D call. Germline CDR1 is SNHLY and CDR2 is FYNNEI. This CDR3 region has 11 residues.

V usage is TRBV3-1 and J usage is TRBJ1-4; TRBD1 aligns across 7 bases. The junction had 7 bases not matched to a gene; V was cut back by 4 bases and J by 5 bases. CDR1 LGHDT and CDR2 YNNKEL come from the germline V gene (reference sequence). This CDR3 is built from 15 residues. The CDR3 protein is CASSRGDRKNEKLFF. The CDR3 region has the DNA TGTGCCAGCAGCCGGGGGGACAGAAAAAATGAAAAACTGTTTTTT.